This TCR beta chain was identified in a study of cytomegalovirus exposure and HLA in healthy donors. At the level of the study: Earlier work reported 117 million unique TCR beta sequences from about 179 million T cells.

The PCR used 60 Vbeta and 13 Jbeta primers. As handled by the study authors: Unique TCR beta chains numbered approximately 80 million in a later analysis, with roughly 11 million shared. TCRdb's copy holds only in-frame clones and misses some; the assay was immunoSEQ multiplex PCR. For V, J and clone size, that table is used; D and trimming come from the DNA. The data show about 140,000 clones, approximately 80% seen once. The table lists this clone with a count of one. What it binds is unknown. This CDR3 comprises 16 residues. Germline-derived CDR1 and CDR2 are MGHRA and YSYEKL. Germline trimming cut 3 bases from V and 8 bases from J; bases unmatched to any gene: 10. Whole-study results and caveats: It was reported in a later analysis that an Asian-associated ancestry cluster showed fewer N-insertions than the approximately 700-donor mean. Accurate predictions that matched the HLA-A and HLA-B alleles of most subjects were reportedly made from TCR beta sequences.

The J gene is TRBJ1-4, the V gene TRBV4-1; the match to TRBD1 covers 9 bases. The clonotype was recovered from a middle-aged woman in good health and CMV-seropositive. Material for sequencing was PBMCs. CDR3 DNA: TGCGCCAGCAGCCAGGCGATTACAGGGGGCGAGGAAAAACTGTTTTTT. It codes for CASSQAITGGEEKLFF.